One and the same sample provided the 5 T cell receptor beta chains below, sequenced in a study of spatial heterogeneity in lung cancer. Time point here: sample taken at primary tumor resection. Using its own MiXCR run on the 5' RACE reads, TCRdb lists one record per CDR3 protein. The sample shows 7,000 to 8,500 distinct CDR3 sequences, 15% to 17% of them seen only once. Material: normal lung tissue next to the tumor, obtained at surgery. The receptors here all came from a male donor with early-stage non-small cell lung cancer.

This clonotype was recorded many times. The rearrangement uses TRBV7-8 and TRBJ2-1; 9 nucleotides match TRBD1. The CDR3 runs 14 residues. The V gene's germline CDR1 is SGHVS and CDR2 FQNEAQ. With 8 bases clipped from V and 6 bases from J, the junction kept 8 bases outside the gene matches. The CDR3 DNA sequence: TGTGCCAGCCAACAACAGGGGGCTAGCAATGAGCAGTTCTTC. The encoded protein is CASQQQGASNEQFF.

This clonotype was counted between two and nine times. The V gene is TRBV11-2, the J gene TRBJ2-2, with TRBD1 matching over 8 bases. Germline CDR1 reads SGHAT; CDR2 reads FQNNGV. V was clipped by 4 bases and J by 1 base; unmatched bases: 2. This CDR3 is 15 amino acids long. The CDR3 region has the DNA TGTGCCAGCAGCTCCAGGGGGCGGAACACCGGGGAGCTGTTTTTT. Encoded protein: CASSSRGRNTGELFF.

This clonotype was seen repeatedly, ten times or more. The chain is built from TRBV3-1 and TRBJ2-1, with TRBD1 identical over 9 bases. This CDR3 has 15 residues. V gave up 1 base and J gave up 6 bases; unmatched junction bases: 4. Germline-derived CDR1 and CDR2 are LGHDT and YNNKEL (reference sequence). The CDR3 DNA is TGTGCCAGCAGCCAAGGACAGGGGGTAGTCAATGAGCAGTTCTTC. This sequence encodes CASSQGQGVVNEQFF.

The chain combines TRBV3-1 with TRBJ2-1; D is uncertain. With 4 bases removed from V and 8 bases from J, the gap between germline ends came to 15 bases. This CDR3 contains 14 residues. CDR1 and CDR2 (germline): LGHDT, YNNKEL (reference sequence). CDR3 in DNA: TGTGCCAGCAGCCCGGCGAGGCTTACACATGAGCAGTTCTTC. Its protein is CASSPARLTHEQFF.

At least ten counts were recorded for this clonotype. The chain joins TRBV6-2 or TRBV6-3 to TRBJ1-6; no reliable D call. The CDR3 runs to 16 residues. The V end was cut by 4 bases, the J end by 4 bases, with 14 bases between. CDR1 MNHEY and CDR2 SVGEGT come from the germline V gene. CDR3 in amino acids: CASSFQPMNYNSPLHF. CDR3 bases: TGTGCCAGCAGTTTCCAGCCGATGAATTATAATTCACCCCTCCACTTT.